The 14 T cell receptor beta chains below come from one sample, sequenced in a study of blood T cell repertoires in COVID-19. Here immunoSEQ multiplex PCR was the method, and the copy in TCRdb shows in-frame clones only, minus some. This table holds about 350,000 clones, roughly 87% found once. Material for sequencing was peripheral blood. Receptors were obtained from a man aged 25-45 years with COVID-19, enrolled during active disease.

The rearrangement links TRBV7-9 to TRBJ1-5; TRBD1 matches at 7 bases. Germline V gives CDR1 SEHNR, CDR2 FQNEAQ (reference sequence). This CDR3 region has 15 residues. V gave up 5 bases and J gave up 7 bases; unmatched junction bases: 11. Here the CDR3 DNA reads TGTGCCAGCAGCCCGCCAGGGGGAGTGGGGCAGCCCCAGCATTTT. This sequence encodes CASSPPGGVGQPQHF.

In this sample, this clone turned up once. This rearrangement joins TRBV7-9 to TRBJ2-7; 9 bases match TRBD1. Germline V gene data show CDR1 as SEHNR and CDR2 as FQNEAQ (reference sequence). The CDR3 consists of 16 residues. After removal of 7 bases from V and 2 bases from J, the junction contained 12 bases not matched to a gene. Here the CDR3 reads CASTRWRGQGPYEQYF. CDR3 nucleotide sequence: TGTGCCAGCACCAGGTGGCGCGGACAGGGGCCCTACGAGCAGTACTTC.

This clone was seen just once. The CDR3 DNA sequence: TGTGCCACCAATGACAGAGGCCAAAGCTCCTACGAGCAGTACTTC. Protein sequence: CATNDRGQSSYEQYF. This rearrangement joins TRBV15 to TRBJ2-7; TRBD1 is a possible D gene (5 bases). Trimming removed 7 bases at V and 0 bases at J, with 16 bases between. CDR3 size: 15 residues. CDR1 is LNHNV and CDR2 is YYDKDF in the germline V gene (reference sequence).

The chain carries TRBV5-6 and TRBJ2-2; 9 positions agree with TRBD2. The CDR3 has 18 residues. J gave up 6 bases and V 0 bases, and 12 bases lay outside the gene matches. Germline V gives CDR1 SGHDT, CDR2 YYEEEE. The CDR3 coding sequence is TGTGCCAGCAGCTTGGGATTAGCGGGAGTTGCAGGTGCCGGGGAGCTGTTTTTT. As protein: CASSLGLAGVAGAGELFF.

The CDR3 nucleotides are TGTGCCAGCAGTTACTCGTTGGGGGCTGGAGAGACCCAGTACTTC. Its protein product is CASSYSLGAGETQYF. The chain couples TRBV6-6 to TRBJ2-5, with a possible D match to TRBD1 (6 bases). Between the trimmed V and J ends, which lost 0 bases and 4 bases, there was a span of 12 bases. The CDR3 is 15 residues long. Germline-derived CDR1 and CDR2 are MNHNY and SVGAGI (reference sequence).

The V gene is TRBV4-3, the J gene TRBJ1-4; D is perhaps TRBD1 (5 bases). The germline V gene encodes CDR1 LGHNA and CDR2 YSLEER. The CDR3 consists of 16 residues. Between the trimmed V and J ends, which lost 3 bases and 1 base, there was a span of 12 bases. CDR3 nucleotides: TGCGCCAGCAGCCACTCAGATAGGGGAACTAATGAAAAACTGTTTTTT. Translated: CASSHSDRGTNEKLFF.

The V gene is TRBV14, the J gene TRBJ2-1; no reliable D call. Deletions cut 0 bases from V and 12 bases from J, with 12 bases between. The CDR3 spans 13 residues. Germline CDR1 is SGHDN and CDR2 is FVKESK. CDR3 region: CASSQDFVAGQFF. As DNA, the CDR3 is TGTGCCAGCAGCCAAGATTTTGTGGCAGGGCAGTTCTTC.

The chain joins TRBV3-1 (or the pseudogene TRBV3-2) to TRBJ2-5; TRBD2 matches 7 bases. Germline CDR1 and CDR2: LGHDT and YNNKEL (reference sequence). V gave up 5 bases and J gave up 7 bases; unmatched junction bases: 7. This CDR3 spans 13 amino acids. The CDR3 bases are TGTGCCAGCAGCTTAATAGCGGGTGCGACCCAGTACTTC. Translating it yields CASSLIAGATQYF.

V and J are TRBV5-4 and TRBJ2-1; no firm D call. This CDR3 region has 12 residues. V was trimmed by 4 bases and J by 7 bases, leaving 9 bases between them. The germline V gene encodes CDR1 SGHNT and CDR2 YYREEE (reference sequence). CDR3 DNA: TGTGCCAGCAGCGTGATGAGGAATGAGCAGTTCTTC. Its protein is CASSVMRNEQFF.

The rearrangement links TRBV4-2 to TRBJ2-7, with TRBD1 matching over 8 bases. The CDR3 runs 15 residues. Germline loops: CDR1 LGHNA, CDR2 YNFKEQ. The ends lost 0 bases at V and 3 bases at J; junction bases unmatched: 4. CDR3 loop: CASSQDPGTGYEQYF. DNA for the CDR3: TGTGCCAGCAGCCAAGATCCTGGGACAGGCTACGAGCAGTACTTC.

The chain uses TRBV5-4 and TRBJ2-7, with TRBD2 matching over 10 bases. Trimming cost V 4 bases and J 5 bases; bases outside gene matches: 9. The CDR3 contains 15 residues. Germline V gene sequence: CDR1 SGHNT, CDR2 YYREEE (reference sequence). CDR3 residues: CASSPPGLATHEQYF. For the CDR3, the DNA is TGTGCCAGCAGCCCTCCGGGACTAGCGACGCACGAGCAGTACTTC.

This sequence joins TRBV28 and TRBJ2-7; tentative D call: TRBD1 (6 bases). CDR1 is MDHEN, CDR2 SYDVKM, per germline. This CDR3 spans 14 amino acids. Trimming cost V 7 bases and J 0 bases, with 13 bases left between them. The CDR3 region has the DNA TGTGCCAGCACCTTACAGGGTAGCTCCTACGAGCAGTACTTC. Translation gives CASTLQGSSYEQYF.

The gene calls are TRBV3-1 (or the pseudogene TRBV3-2) and TRBJ1-1; 8 positions agree with TRBD1. J gave up 5 bases and V 3 bases, and 8 bases lay outside the gene matches. CDR1 and CDR2 from the germline V gene are LGHDT and YNNKEL (reference sequence). CDR3 length equals 15 residues. CDR3 DNA sequence: TGTGCCAGCAGCCAGTTTTCAGGGGGCGCGACTGAAGCTTTCTTT. This sequence encodes CASSQFSGGATEAFF.

V and J are TRBV5-4 and TRBJ2-3, with 8 positions matching TRBD1. Unmatched junction bases numbered 7, after V lost 5 bases and J lost 2 bases. Germline CDR1 and CDR2: SGHNT and YYREEE (reference sequence). The CDR3 covers 15 residues. The CDR3 is CASRPDRAYTDTQYF. The DNA of the CDR3 is TGTGCCAGCAGACCGGACAGGGCCTACACAGATACGCAGTATTTT.